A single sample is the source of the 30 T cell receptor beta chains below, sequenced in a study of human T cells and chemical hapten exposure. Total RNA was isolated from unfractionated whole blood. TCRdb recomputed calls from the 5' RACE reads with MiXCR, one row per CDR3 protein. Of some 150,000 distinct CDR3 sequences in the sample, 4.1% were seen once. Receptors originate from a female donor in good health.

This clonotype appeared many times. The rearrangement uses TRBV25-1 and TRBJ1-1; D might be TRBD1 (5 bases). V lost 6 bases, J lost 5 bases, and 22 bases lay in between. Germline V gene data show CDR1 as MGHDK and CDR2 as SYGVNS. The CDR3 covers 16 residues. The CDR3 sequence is CASSGTVPGGWTEAFF. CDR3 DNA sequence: TGTGCCAGCAGCGGAACAGTCCCCGGGGGTTGGACTGAAGCTTTCTTT.

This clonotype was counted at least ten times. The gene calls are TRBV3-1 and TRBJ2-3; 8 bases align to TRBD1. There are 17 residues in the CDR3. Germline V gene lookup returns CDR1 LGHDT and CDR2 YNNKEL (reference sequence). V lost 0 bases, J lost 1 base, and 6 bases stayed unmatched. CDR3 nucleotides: TGTGCCAGCAGCCAAGACAAGACAGGGGCTGGCACAGATACGCAGTATTTT. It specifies CASSQDKTGAGTDTQYF.

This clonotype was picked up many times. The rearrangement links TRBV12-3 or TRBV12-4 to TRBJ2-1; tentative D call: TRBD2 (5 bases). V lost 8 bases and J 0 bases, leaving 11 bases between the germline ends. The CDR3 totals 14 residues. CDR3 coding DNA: TGTGCCAGCCGGAGGACGGTCTCCTACAATGAGCAGTTCTTC. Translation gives CASRRTVSYNEQFF.

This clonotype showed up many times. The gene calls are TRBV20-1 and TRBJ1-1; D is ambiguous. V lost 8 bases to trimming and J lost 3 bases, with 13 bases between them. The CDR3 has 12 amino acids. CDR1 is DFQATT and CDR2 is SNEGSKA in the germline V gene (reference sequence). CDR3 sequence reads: CSISLGDTEAFF. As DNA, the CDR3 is TGCAGTATCAGTCTTGGTGACACTGAAGCTTTCTTT.

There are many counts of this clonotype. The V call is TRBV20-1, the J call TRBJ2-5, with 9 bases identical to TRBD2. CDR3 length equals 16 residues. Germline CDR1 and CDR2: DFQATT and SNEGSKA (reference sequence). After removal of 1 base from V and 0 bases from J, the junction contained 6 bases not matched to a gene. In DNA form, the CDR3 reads TGCAGTGCTAGAGGGCTTAGCGGGGGATACCAAGAGACCCAGTACTTC. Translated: CSARGLSGGYQETQYF.

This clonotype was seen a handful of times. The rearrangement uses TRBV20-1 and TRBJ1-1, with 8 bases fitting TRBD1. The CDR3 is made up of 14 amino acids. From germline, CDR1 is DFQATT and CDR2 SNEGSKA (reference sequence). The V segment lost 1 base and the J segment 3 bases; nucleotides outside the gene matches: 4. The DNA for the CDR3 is TGCAGTGCTAGAGGGGCAGGGGGCGACACTGAAGCTTTCTTT. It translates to CSARGAGGDTEAFF.

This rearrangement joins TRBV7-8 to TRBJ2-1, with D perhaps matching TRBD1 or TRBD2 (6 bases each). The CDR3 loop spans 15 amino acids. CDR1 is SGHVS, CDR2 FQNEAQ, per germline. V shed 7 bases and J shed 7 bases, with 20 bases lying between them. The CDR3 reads CASNFEGGCDNEQFF. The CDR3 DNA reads TGTGCCAGCAACTTCGAGGGGGGATGCGATAATGAGCAGTTCTTC.

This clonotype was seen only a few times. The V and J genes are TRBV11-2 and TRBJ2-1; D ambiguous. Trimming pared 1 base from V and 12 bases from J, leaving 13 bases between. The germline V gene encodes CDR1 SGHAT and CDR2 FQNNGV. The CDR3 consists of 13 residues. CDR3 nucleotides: TGTGCCAGCAGCTTAGTGTTGGGTGCAGCGCAGTTCTTC. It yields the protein CASSLVLGAAQFF.

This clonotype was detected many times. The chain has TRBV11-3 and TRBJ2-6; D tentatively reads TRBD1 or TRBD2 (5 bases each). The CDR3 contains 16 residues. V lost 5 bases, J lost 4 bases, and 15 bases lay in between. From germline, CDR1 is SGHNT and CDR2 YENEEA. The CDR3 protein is CASSKSAGAGANVLTF. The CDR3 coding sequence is TGTGCCAGCAGCAAATCCGCCGGGGCCGGGGCCAACGTCCTGACTTTC.

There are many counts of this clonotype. CDR3 residues: CASSFYRSPNTEAFF. CDR3 DNA: TGTGCCAGTAGTTTTTACAGGTCGCCAAACACTGAAGCTTTCTTT. The gene calls are TRBV19 and TRBJ1-1; D is perhaps TRBD1 (5 bases). Trimming removed 5 bases at V and 2 bases at J, with 15 bases between. The CDR3 spans 15 residues. CDR1 and CDR2 from the germline V gene are LNHDA and SQIVND (reference sequence). The variable domain in full, completed from reference TRBV19 and TRBJ1-1, reads DGGITQSPKYLFRKEGQNVTLSCEQNLNHDAMYWYRQDPGQGLRLIYYSQIVNDFQKGDIAEGYSVSREKKESFPLTVTSAQKNPTAFYLCASSFYRSPNTEAFFGQGTRLTVV.

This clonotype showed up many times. The CDR3 is CASSYGTGVGTEAFF. The CDR3 DNA reads TGTGCCAGCAGTTACGGCACAGGGGTTGGCACTGAAGCTTTCTTT. This rearrangement joins TRBV6-5 to TRBJ1-1, with 7 positions matching TRBD1. Looked up from germline, CDR1 is MNHEY and CDR2 is SVGAGI. After removal of 2 bases from V and 4 bases from J, the junction contained 7 bases not matched to a gene. The CDR3 runs 15 residues.

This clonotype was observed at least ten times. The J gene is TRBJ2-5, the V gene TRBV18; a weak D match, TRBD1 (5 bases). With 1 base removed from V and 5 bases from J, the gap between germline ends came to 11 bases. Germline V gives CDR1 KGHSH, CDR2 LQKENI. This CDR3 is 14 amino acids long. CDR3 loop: CASSPRAGLETQYF. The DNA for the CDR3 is TGTGCCAGCTCACCACGGGCAGGGCTGGAGACCCAGTACTTC.

The CDR3 region is CASSVESGGAITDTQYF. The CDR3 DNA reads TGTGCCAGCAGCGTAGAGAGCGGGGGGGCGATCACAGATACGCAGTATTTT. The V gene is TRBV9, the J gene TRBJ2-3, with 10 bases lining up with TRBD2. Per germline, CDR1 SGDLS and CDR2 YYNGEE. CDR3 length: 17 amino acids. The J segment lost 2 bases and the V segment lost 0 bases, leaving 6 bases of the junction unmatched.

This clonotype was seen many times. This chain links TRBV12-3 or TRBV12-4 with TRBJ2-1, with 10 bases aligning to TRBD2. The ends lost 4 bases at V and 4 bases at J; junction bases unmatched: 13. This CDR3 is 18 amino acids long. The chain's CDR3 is CASSSPWTGTSVYNEQFF. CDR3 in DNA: TGTGCCAGCAGTTCACCATGGACCGGGACTAGCGTATACAATGAGCAGTTCTTC.

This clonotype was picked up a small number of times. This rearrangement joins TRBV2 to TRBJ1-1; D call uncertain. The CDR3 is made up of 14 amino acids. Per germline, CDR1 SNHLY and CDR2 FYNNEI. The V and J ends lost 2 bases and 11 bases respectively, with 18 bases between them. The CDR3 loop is CASSEQRPNCGAFF. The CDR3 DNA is TGTGCCAGCAGTGAACAACGTCCGAACTGTGGGGCTTTCTTT. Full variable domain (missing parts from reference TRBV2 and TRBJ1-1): EPEVTQTPSHQVTQMGQEVILRCVPISNHLYFYWYRQILGQKVEFLVSFYNNEISEKSEIFDDQFSVERPDGSNFTLKIRSTKLEDSAMYFCASSEQRPNCGAFFGQGTRLTVV.

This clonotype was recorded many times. CDR3 residues: CASSFNKAGELFF. DNA of the CDR3: TGTGCCAGCAGTTTCAATAAGGCCGGGGAGCTGTTTTTT. The V and J genes are TRBV7-2 and TRBJ2-2, with D uncertain. Germline-derived CDR1 and CDR2 are SGHTA and FQGNSA. The CDR3 runs 13 residues. Deletions cut 6 bases from V and 6 bases from J, with 11 bases between.

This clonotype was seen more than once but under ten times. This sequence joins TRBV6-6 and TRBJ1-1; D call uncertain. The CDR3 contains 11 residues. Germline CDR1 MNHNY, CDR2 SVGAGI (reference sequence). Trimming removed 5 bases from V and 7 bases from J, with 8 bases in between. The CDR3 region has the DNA TGTGCCAGCAGTAGCACCGGTGAAGCTTTCTTT. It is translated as CASSSTGEAFF.

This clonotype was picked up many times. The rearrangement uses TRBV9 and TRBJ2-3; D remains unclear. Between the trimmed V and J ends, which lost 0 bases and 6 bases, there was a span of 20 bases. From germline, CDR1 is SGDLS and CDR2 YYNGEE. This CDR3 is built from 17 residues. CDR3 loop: CASSVAANSRAQDTQYF. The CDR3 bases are TGTGCCAGCAGCGTAGCAGCAAATAGCCGGGCCCAGGATACGCAGTATTTT.

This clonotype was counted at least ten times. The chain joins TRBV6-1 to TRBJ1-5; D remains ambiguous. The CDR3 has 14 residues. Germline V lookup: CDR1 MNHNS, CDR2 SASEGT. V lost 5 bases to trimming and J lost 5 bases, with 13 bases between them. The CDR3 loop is CASSSRETYQPQHF. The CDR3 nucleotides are TGTGCCAGCAGTAGCCGGGAAACTTATCAGCCCCAGCATTTT.

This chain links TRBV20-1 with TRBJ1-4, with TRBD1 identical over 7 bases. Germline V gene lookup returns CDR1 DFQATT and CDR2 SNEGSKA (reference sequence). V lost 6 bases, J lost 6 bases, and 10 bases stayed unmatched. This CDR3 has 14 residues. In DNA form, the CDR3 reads TGCAGTGCCTTACAGGGGAGCCCGGATGAAAAACTGTTTTTT. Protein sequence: CSALQGSPDEKLFF.

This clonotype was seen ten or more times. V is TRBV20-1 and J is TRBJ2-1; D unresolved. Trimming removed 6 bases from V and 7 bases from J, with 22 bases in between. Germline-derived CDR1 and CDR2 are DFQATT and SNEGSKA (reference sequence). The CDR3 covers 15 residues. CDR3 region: CSASTWSSIMNEQFF. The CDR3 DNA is TGCAGTGCCAGTACATGGAGCAGTATTATGAATGAGCAGTTCTTC.

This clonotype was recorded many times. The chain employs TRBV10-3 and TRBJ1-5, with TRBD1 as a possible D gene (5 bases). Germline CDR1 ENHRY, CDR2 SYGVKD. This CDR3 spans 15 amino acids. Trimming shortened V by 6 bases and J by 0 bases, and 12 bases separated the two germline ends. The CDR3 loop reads CAISTRQSSNQPQHF. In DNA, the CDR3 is TGTGCCATCAGCACTCGACAGAGTAGCAATCAGCCCCAGCATTTT.

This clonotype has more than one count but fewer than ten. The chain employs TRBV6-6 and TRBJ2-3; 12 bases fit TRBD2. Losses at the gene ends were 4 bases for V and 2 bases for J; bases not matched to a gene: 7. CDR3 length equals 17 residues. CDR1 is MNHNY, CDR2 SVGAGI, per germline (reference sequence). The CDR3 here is CASSLGTSGLATDTQYF. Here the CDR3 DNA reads TGTGCCAGCAGTTTAGGGACTAGCGGGCTTGCCACAGATACGCAGTATTTT.

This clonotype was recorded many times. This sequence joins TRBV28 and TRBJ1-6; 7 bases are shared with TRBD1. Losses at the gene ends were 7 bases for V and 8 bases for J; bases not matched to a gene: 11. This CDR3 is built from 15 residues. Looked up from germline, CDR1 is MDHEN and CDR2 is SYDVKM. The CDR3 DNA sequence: TGTGCCAGCACCTCGATGGGCAGGGGGGATTCACCCCTCCACTTT. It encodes CASTSMGRGDSPLHF.

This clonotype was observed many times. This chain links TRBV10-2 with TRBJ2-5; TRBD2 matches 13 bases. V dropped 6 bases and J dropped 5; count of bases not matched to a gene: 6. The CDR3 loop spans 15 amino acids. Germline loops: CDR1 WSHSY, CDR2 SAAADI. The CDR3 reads CASRTSGGPGETQYF. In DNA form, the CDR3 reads TGCGCCAGCAGGACTAGCGGGGGGCCTGGGGAGACCCAGTACTTC.

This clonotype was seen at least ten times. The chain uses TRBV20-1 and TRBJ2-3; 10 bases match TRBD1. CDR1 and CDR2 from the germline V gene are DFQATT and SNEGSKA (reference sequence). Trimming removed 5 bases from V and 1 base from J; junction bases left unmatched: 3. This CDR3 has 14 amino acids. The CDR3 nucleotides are TGCAGTGCTGCCGGACAGGGGGGCACAGATACGCAGTATTTT. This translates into CSAAGQGGTDTQYF.

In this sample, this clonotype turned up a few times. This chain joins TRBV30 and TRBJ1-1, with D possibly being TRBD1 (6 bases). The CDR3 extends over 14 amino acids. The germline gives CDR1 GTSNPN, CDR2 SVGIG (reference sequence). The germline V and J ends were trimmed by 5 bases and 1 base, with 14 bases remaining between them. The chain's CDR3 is CAWSQGTRNTEAFF. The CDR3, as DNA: TGTGCCTGGTCACAGGGTACAAGGAACACTGAAGCTTTCTTT.

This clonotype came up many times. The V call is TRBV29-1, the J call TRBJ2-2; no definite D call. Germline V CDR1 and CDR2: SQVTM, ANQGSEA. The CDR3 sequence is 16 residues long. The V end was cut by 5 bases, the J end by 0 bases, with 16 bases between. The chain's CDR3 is CSVIIRRAANTGELFF. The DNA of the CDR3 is TGCAGCGTTATAATTAGGAGAGCTGCGAACACCGGGGAGCTGTTTTTT.

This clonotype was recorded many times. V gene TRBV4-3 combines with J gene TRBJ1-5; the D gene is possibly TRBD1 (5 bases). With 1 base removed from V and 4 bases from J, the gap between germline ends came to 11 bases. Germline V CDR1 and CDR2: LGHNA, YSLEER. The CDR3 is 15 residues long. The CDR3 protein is CASSQVHRGNQPQHF. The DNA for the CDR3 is TGCGCCAGCAGCCAAGTCCATAGGGGAAATCAGCCCCAGCATTTT.

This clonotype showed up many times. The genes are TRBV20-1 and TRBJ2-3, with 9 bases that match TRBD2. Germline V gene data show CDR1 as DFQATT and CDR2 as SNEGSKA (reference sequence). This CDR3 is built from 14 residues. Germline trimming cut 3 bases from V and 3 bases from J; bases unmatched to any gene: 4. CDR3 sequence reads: CSARRGGPTDTQYF. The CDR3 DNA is TGCAGTGCTAGGCGGGGGGGCCCAACAGATACGCAGTATTTT.